The sequence of this TCR beta chain was determined in a study of cytomegalovirus exposure and HLA in healthy donors. Across the whole study: Prior work identified 100 million to 130 million unique TCR beta sequences in about 179 million T cells. General observations from the study: TCR beta sequences reportedly predicted most subjects' HLA-A and HLA-B alleles accurately. For TCR beta chains, V- and J-gene trimming was later linked to a missense DCLRE1C variant. Using the classifier, cytomegalovirus status was reportedly diagnosed with high specificity and sensitivity.

Per the germline V gene, CDR1 is SEHNR and CDR2 is FQNEAQ (reference sequence). This CDR3 has 14 amino acids. This clone was picked up a small number of times. The antigen is unknown. Germline and junction disagree at one end, which may indicate a read error. With 60 Vbeta and 13 Jbeta primers, the PCR was carried out. The method was immunoSEQ multiplex PCR; TCRdb's version includes in-frame clones alone and lacks a portion of them. Of more than 140,000 clones detected, 60% to 80% appear once; the ten largest clones hold roughly 0.69%. The rearrangement joins TRBV7-9 to TRBJ1-2; a possible D gene is TRBD1 (6 bases). This clonotype originated in a male donor in good health and CMV-seronegative. The sequenced material came from PBMCs. CDR3 coding DNA: TGTTCCAGCAGCTTAATAGGGGGTTCCTATGGCTACACCTTC. Translation: CSSSLIGGSYGYTF.